The sequence of this T cell receptor (beta chain) was determined in a study of T cells after yellow fever vaccination. Study-wide findings and caveats: Though it reached lower strength, the secondary response hit its peak faster, day 5 versus 15.

TCRdb processed the 5' RACE reads anew with MiXCR; each CDR3 protein has one entry. Among approximately 300,000 distinct CDR3 sequences listed, approximately 12% were seen once. The CDR3 has 14 amino acids. Trimming removed 2 bases at V and 3 bases at J, with 8 bases between. CDR1 and CDR2 (germline): SGHRS, YFSETQ. Comments on this clonotype: Its cognate antigen is unknown.

This chain joins TRBV5-1 and TRBJ1-4; D is uncertain. Source: CD4+ T cells sorted from PBMCs, taken 45 days after the yellow fever booster vaccination. This TCR was sampled from a young man who received the YFV17D yellow fever vaccine. This CDR3 is CASSFRQSNEKLFF. The DNA for the CDR3 is TGCGCCAGCAGCTTCAGGCAGTCTAATGAAAAACTGTTTTTT.